This entry describes one T cell receptor beta chain. Its antigen is not identified. Only in-frame clones appear in the TCRdb table, and some are missing; sequencing was by immunoSEQ multiplex PCR. The data contain around 330,000 clones, roughly 70% of them singletons. The sample is drawn from a study of cytotoxic CD8 clonotypes in ibrutinib-treated CLL. Study results and caveats: Baseline-level clonality went beyond age-matched healthy donors and moved in step with circulating CD8+ T-cell counts.

The CDR3 contains 16 residues. In germline, CDR1 is SGHVS, CDR2 FNYEAQ. Unmatched junction bases numbered 5, after V lost 2 bases and J lost 0 bases. V is TRBV7-6 and J is TRBJ2-5, with 8 positions matching TRBD2. Sequencing used PBMCs, obtained after 36 months of ibrutinib treatment. This receptor was obtained from a human donor with chronic lymphocytic leukemia. The CDR3 sequence is CASSLRGGQNQETQYF. In nucleotides, the CDR3 is TGTGCCAGCAGCTTACGCGGGGGGCAAAACCAAGAGACCCAGTACTTC. Based on the CDR3 plus reference TRBV7-6 and TRBJ2-5, the full variable domain is GAGVSQSPRYKVTKRGQDVALRCDPISGHVSLYWYRQALGQGPEFLTYFNYEAQQDKSGLPNDRFSAERPEGSISTLTIQRTEQRDSAMYRCASSLRGGQNQETQYFGPGTRLLVL.